This T cell receptor (beta chain) was observed in a study of T cell responses to AZD1222 COVID-19 vaccine. Study conclusions and caveats: Spike-specific TCR breadth rose after two AZD1222 doses, and depth rose as well. Spike regions recognized by vaccine-associated CD4 TCRs spanned the protein, led by 160-218 and 743-854. No repertoire was sampled before or during the peak T cell response, only after it.

Pooled in the analysis were second doses at about 4 or about 12 weeks. The protocol was immunoSEQ multiplex PCR, while the TCRdb copy is restricted to in-frame clones and leaves out a portion. The sample lists 150,000 or so clones; over 80% were seen once. As concerns this clone: Its matching antigen is unknown.

The sequence was collected from an adult who received the AZD1222 COVID-19 vaccine. Specimen: peripheral blood, collected 28 days after the second AZD1222 dose.

The CDR3 DNA reads as TGTGCCATCAGGGACAGGTTGGAATCACCCCTCCACTTT. This gives the protein CAIRDRLESPLHF. V usage is TRBV10-3 and J usage is TRBJ1-6; 7 nucleotides agree with TRBD1. The ends lost 6 bases at V and 10 bases at J; junction bases unmatched: 6. The CDR3 is 13 amino acids. Germline values: CDR1 ENHRY, CDR2 SYGVKD.